A selection of T cell receptor beta chains follows, all from one sample in a study of blood T cells in healthy people across ages. TCRdb processed the 5' RACE reads anew with MiXCR; each CDR3 protein has one entry. This table has some 1.5 million distinct CDR3 sequences, 28% appearing once. Sequencing input: blood. These TCRs come from a woman in her twenties or thirties in good health. Both conserved end residues are part of each CDR3. The D gene is left open where the match is weak. For some rows the clone size is stated as once, few or many, or as a class when expanded; others skip it.

CDR3	DNA	V	J	D	size
CASGQGAVANYGCTF	TGTGCCAGCGGGCAGGGGGCGGTAGCTAACTATGGCTGTACCTTC	TRBV28	TRBJ1-2	TRBD1	NA
CSPSIGSGYTF	TGCAGTCCCTCCATCGGGTCTGGCTACACCTTC	TRBV20-1	TRBJ1-2	NA	few
CASSLVEGVGTQYF	TGCGCCAGCAGCTTGGTTGAGGGAGTAGGTACCCAGTACTTC	TRBV5-1	TRBJ2-5	NA	NA
CASSELVGSSYGYTF	TGTGCCAGCAGTGAATTGGTCGGCAGTTCCTATGGCTACACCTTC	TRBV6-1	TRBJ1-2	NA	NA
CASSQGLERANEQFF	TGTGCCAGCAGCCAAGGTTTGGAAAGGGCCAATGAGCAGTTCTTC	TRBV3-1	TRBJ2-1	NA	few
CSARVWGTGGDGYTF	TGCAGTGCTAGAGTATGGGGGACAGGGGGCGATGGCTACACCTTC	TRBV20-1	TRBJ1-2	TRBD1	few
CASSAGGGGTGNTIYF	TGTGCCAGCAGCGCCGGGGGCGGGGGCACTGGAAACACCATATATTTT	TRBV9	TRBJ1-3	NA	NA
CASSLDTF	TGCGCCAGCAGCTTGGACACCTTC	TRBV5-1	TRBJ1-2	NA	NA
CASTSWDRVNEQYF	TGTGCCAGCACCTCATGGGACAGGGTGAACGAGCAGTACTTC	TRBV12-3/TRBV12-4	TRBJ2-7	TRBD1	few
CASSLELNRGRGTEAFF	TGTGCCAGCAGCCTGGAACTGAACAGGGGCCGCGGCACTGAAGCTTTCTTT	TRBV7-2	TRBJ1-1	TRBD1	few
CATSGRTSGGLNEQFF	TGTGCCACCAGTGGTAGGACTAGCGGGGGCTTAAATGAGCAGTTCTTC	TRBV24-1	TRBJ2-1	TRBD2	few
CASSWSGIGYGYTF	TGTGCCAGCAGTTGGAGCGGGATCGGCTATGGCTACACCTTC	TRBV12-3/TRBV12-4	TRBJ1-2	NA	NA
CASSLSGADQETQYF	TGCGCCAGCAGCTTGAGCGGGGCAGACCAAGAGACCCAGTACTTC	TRBV5-1	TRBJ2-5	TRBD2	NA
CASSLLVLAADEQYF	TGTGCCAGCAGCTTATTGGTTTTGGCGGCCGACGAGCAGTACTTC	TRBV7-2	TRBJ2-7	NA	many
CASRTDGTNRPQHF	TGTGCCAGCAGAACTGACGGTACTAATCGGCCCCAGCATTTT	TRBV28	TRBJ1-5	NA	few